The present T cell receptor beta chain was sequenced within a study of blood T cell repertoires in COVID-19. Overall study context: Samples of COVID-19 (acute and convalescent) were obtained from the United States, Italy and Spain.

TCRdb keeps only in-frame clones here, not all; method: immunoSEQ multiplex PCR. The data show 350,000 to 500,000 clones, around nine tenths seen once. The sequence was collected from a woman aged 18 to 35 who had been exposed to COVID-19. The sequenced sample was PBMCs or T cells enriched from blood (not recorded which).

CDR3 in DNA: TGTGCCAGCAGTCAGTCACCTCCAGGGAGGGGACTGGTGGAGACCCAGTACTTC. Translating gives CASSQSPPGRGLVETQYF. The chain carries TRBV7-9 and TRBJ2-5, with 7 positions matching TRBD2. CDR3 length: 18 amino acids. Germline-derived CDR1 and CDR2 are SEHNR and FQNEAQ (reference sequence). J gave up 5 bases and V 6 bases, and 21 bases lay outside the gene matches.